This TCR beta chain was profiled in a study of blood T cell repertoires in COVID-19. At the level of the study: Donors in the United States, Italy and Spain gave samples during acute or convalescent COVID-19.

In the original analysis: Cell counts per sample came from amplifying reference gene primers. Repertoires were generated with immunoSEQ multiplex PCR, while TCRdb's copy carries only in-frame clones and drops some. V and J calls and clone size follow that table, whereas D and trimming were derived from the DNA. The sample comprises roughly 330,000 clones, 87% of which are singletons, and just over 9.5% rests with the top ten. The V end lost 7 bases, the J end lost 7 bases, and 13 bases lay between the germline ends. CDR3 length: 12 amino acids. Germline V CDR1 and CDR2: LNHDA, SQIVND (reference sequence).

The chain couples TRBV19 to TRBJ2-5; weak D call: TRBD1 (6 bases). The TCR comes from a man under 40 with COVID-19, enrolled during active disease. Sequencing used peripheral blood. In DNA form, the CDR3 reads TGTGCCAGTACCCTCGAAGGGGGGACCCAGTACTTC. It translates to CASTLEGGTQYF. The full variable domain, completed using reference TRBV19 and TRBJ2-5, is DGGITQSPKYLFRKEGQNVTLSCEQNLNHDAMYWYRQDPGQGLRLIYYSQIVNDFQKGDIAEGYSVSREKKESFPLTVTSAQKNPTAFYLCASTLEGGTQYFGPGTRLLVL.